This entry lists 18 T cell receptor beta chains sequenced from one sample in a study of OX40 agonist ivuxolimab in advanced cancers. Libraries were constructed by the immunoSEQ multiplex PCR assay. TCRdb took over this immuneACCESS table, retaining in-frame rearrangements with V and J assigned. Such tables are incomplete; in checked studies, under half of the missing clones stem from an unresolved V gene, and the remainder is unexplained. The sample contains approximately 54,000 clones, 80% to 95% of them found a single time. Clones ranked in the top ten supply 8% to 9.5% of the sample. Sequences were derived from CD4+ or CD8+ T cells sorted from blood, sampled in a trial of the OX40 agonist ivuxolimab. The receptors come from an adult with an advanced solid tumor such as melanoma, head and neck, liver or kidney cancer.

This chain joins TRBV7-9 and TRBJ2-7; 11 positions match TRBD2. The V gene end was trimmed by 1 base and the J gene end by 1 base; junction bases not matched to a gene: 3. The CDR3 runs to 16 residues. Per germline, CDR1 SEHNR and CDR2 FQNEAQ (reference sequence). This chain's CDR3 is CASSLELAGESYEQYF. CDR3 DNA sequence: TGTGCCAGCAGCTTAGAACTAGCGGGAGAATCCTACGAGCAGTACTTC.

The rearrangement joins TRBV15 to TRBJ1-6; perhaps TRBD1 as D (6 bases). The CDR3 runs to 16 residues. Trimming took off 1 base at V and 9 bases at J, with 16 bases between the two ends. Germline values: CDR1 LNHNV, CDR2 YYDKDF (reference sequence). CDR3 sequence (DNA): TGTGCCACCAGCAGAGCAGGGGCTAGATTCGGTTCACCCCTCCACTTT. The encoded protein is CATSRAGARFGSPLHF.

The V and J genes are TRBV7-9 and TRBJ1-2, with 7 bases identical to TRBD1. The V gene's germline CDR1 is SEHNR and CDR2 FQNEAQ (reference sequence). The CDR3 spans 18 residues. J gave up 1 base and V 1 base, and 12 bases lay outside the gene matches. In nucleotides, the CDR3 is TGTGCCAGCAGCTTAGGACAGGGATCCTTCGATCTTAACTATGGCTACACCTTC. Its translation: CASSLGQGSFDLNYGYTF.

The J gene is TRBJ1-3, the V gene TRBV13; maybe TRBD1 (6 bases). Per the germline V gene, CDR1 is PRHDT and CDR2 is FYEKMQ (reference sequence). The CDR3 has 15 residues. The germline V and J ends were trimmed by 5 bases and 1 base, with 12 bases remaining between them. CDR3 loop: CASSGGAGSGNTIYF. The CDR3 nucleotides are TGTGCCAGCAGCGGGGGGGCAGGGTCTGGAAACACCATATATTTT.

V is TRBV18 and J is TRBJ2-7, with D perhaps TRBD1 or TRBD2 (5 bases each). Germline V gene data show CDR1 as KGHSH and CDR2 as LQKENI. This CDR3 spans 14 amino acids. V was pared by 3 bases and J by 2 bases, with 11 bases between. The CDR3 bases are TGTGCCAGCTCACCCGGGACCTTCGCCTACGAGCAGTACTTC. This codes for CASSPGTFAYEQYF. Looking up the rest from reference TRBV18 and TRBJ2-7 gives the full variable domain: NAGVMQNPRHLVRRRGQEARLRCSPMKGHSHVYWYRQLPEEGLKFMVYLQKENIIDESGMPKERFSAEFPKEGPSILRIQQVVRGDSAAYFCASSPGTFAYEQYFGPGTRLTVT.

This clone has a single count. The genes are TRBV6-5 and TRBJ2-1, with a tentative D call TRBD1 (5 bases). Trimming took 2 bases from V and 9 from J, leaving 8 bases between them. The CDR3 contains 12 residues. Germline-derived CDR1 and CDR2 are MNHEY and SVGAGI. The CDR3 DNA is TGTGCCAGCAGTTACGGGGCCGGTGAGCAGTTCTTC. Its translation: CASSYGAGEQFF.

The chain recombines TRBV19 with TRBJ1-5, with D uncertain. Trimming cost V 1 base and J 3 bases, with 13 bases left between them. The CDR3 loop spans 16 amino acids. Looked up from germline, CDR1 is LNHDA and CDR2 is SQIVND (reference sequence). DNA for the CDR3: TGTGCCAGTAGTATAGCTACAAGGTCGACCAATCAGCCCCAGCATTTT. Protein sequence: CASSIATRSTNQPQHF.

The chain employs TRBV7-8 and TRBJ1-1; the match to TRBD1 covers 11 bases. The CDR3 consists of 15 residues. The V segment lost 6 bases and the J segment 5 bases; nucleotides outside the gene matches: 8. Germline V gene sequence: CDR1 SGHVS, CDR2 FQNEAQ. DNA for the CDR3: TGTGCCAGCAGGCCCGGGACAGGGGGGTTAACTGAAGCTTTCTTT. It yields the protein CASRPGTGGLTEAFF.

Notes on this clone: The sample carries other DNA sequences with the same CDR3. The V gene is TRBV19, the J gene TRBJ1-5, with unresolved D. Germline V gene lookup returns CDR1 LNHDA and CDR2 SQIVND (reference sequence). The CDR3 length is 14 residues. Trimming cost V 3 bases and J 0 bases, with 6 bases left between them. Here the CDR3 reads CASSINPSNQPQHF. The CDR3, as DNA: TGTGCCAGTAGTATCAATCCTAGCAATCAGCCCCAGCATTTT.

The chain couples TRBV12-5 to TRBJ2-5; 9 bases fit TRBD2. V dropped 6 bases and J dropped 2; count of bases not matched to a gene: 7. The CDR3 spans 15 residues. CDR1 is LGHNT and CDR2 is FRNRAP in the germline V gene. CDR3 nucleotides: TGTGCTAGTGGCAACTCTAGCGGGGTTCAAGAGACCCAGTACTTC. It encodes CASGNSSGVQETQYF.

The chain has TRBV6-1 and TRBJ2-5, with D possibly called TRBD1 or TRBD2 (5 bases each). The germline CDR1 and CDR2 sequences are MNHNS and SASEGT. The CDR3 spans 13 residues. The V gene lost 3 bases and the J gene lost 6 bases, with 11 bases spanning the gap. CDR3 sequence: CASSEGVMKTQYF. Here the CDR3 DNA reads TGTGCCAGCAGTGAGGGGGTCATGAAGACCCAGTACTTC.

The chain employs TRBV19 and TRBJ2-7, with 8 nucleotides matching TRBD1. CDR1 and CDR2 from the germline V gene are LNHDA and SQIVND (reference sequence). The CDR3 contains 11 residues. V dropped 11 bases and J dropped 3; count of bases not matched to a gene: 3. The CDR3 DNA is TGTGCCTCGGGACAGGTCTACGAGCAGTACTTC. This codes for CASGQVYEQYF.

The chain is built from TRBV5-6 and TRBJ2-3, with 12 bases identical to TRBD2. This CDR3 has 16 residues. Germline V lookup: CDR1 SGHDT, CDR2 YYEEEE. V lost 2 bases and J lost 0; bases outside the gene matches: 1. Here the CDR3 DNA reads TGTGCCAGCAGCTTCCTAGCGGGAGGGAGCACAGATACGCAGTATTTT. This translates into CASSFLAGGSTDTQYF.

This clone was seen a few times. The chain uses TRBV19 and TRBJ1-5; the D gene is possibly TRBD1 (5 bases). The germline V gene encodes CDR1 LNHDA and CDR2 SQIVND (reference sequence). V was trimmed by 3 bases and J by 4 bases, leaving 10 bases between them. The CDR3 spans 14 residues. The CDR3, as DNA: TGTGCCAGTAGTATCATGGCAGGGAATCAGCCCCAGCATTTT. Amino acid sequence: CASSIMAGNQPQHF.

A single count supports this clone. The gene calls are TRBV4-1 and TRBJ1-5; D call uncertain. CDR3 length: 15 amino acids. Germline CDR1 MGHRA, CDR2 YSYEKL. With 0 bases removed from V and 6 bases from J, the gap between germline ends came to 12 bases. The CDR3 spells CASSQEVGGRQPQHF. DNA for the CDR3: TGCGCCAGCAGCCAAGAGGTTGGAGGGCGTCAGCCCCAGCATTTT.

The chain joins TRBV5-5 to TRBJ2-2; 7 bases are a match to TRBD1. The V and J ends lost 1 base and 0 bases, in that order; junction bases with no gene match: 3. Germline CDR1 is SGHKS and CDR2 is YYEKEE (reference sequence). The CDR3 consists of 16 residues. CDR3 in amino acids: CASSLTGAPNTGELFF. The CDR3 nucleotides are TGTGCCAGCAGCTTGACAGGGGCCCCGAACACCGGGGAGCTGTTTTTT.

CDR3 sequence (DNA): TGTGCCACCAGCTCCTGGACTAGCGGGGGTTCTAATGAGCAGTTCTTC. Translating gives CATSSWTSGGSNEQFF. The rearrangement links TRBV15 to TRBJ2-1, with 13 bases identical to TRBD2. The CDR3 spans 16 residues. The germline V gene has CDR1 LNHNV and CDR2 YYDKDF (reference sequence). V shed 5 bases, J shed 7 bases, and the junction held 8 bases outside the gene matches.

This clone was observed a single time. The gene calls are TRBV19 and TRBJ2-1; 11 nucleotides agree with TRBD2. There are 18 residues in the CDR3. The germline gives CDR1 LNHDA, CDR2 SQIVND (reference sequence). Unmatched junction bases numbered 5, after V lost 1 base and J lost 0 bases. CDR3 sequence reads: CASSIVGTSGYSYNEQFF. Written as DNA, the CDR3 is TGTGCCAGTAGTATAGTCGGGACTAGCGGTTACTCCTACAATGAGCAGTTCTTC.